The 23 T cell receptor beta chains presented below share a single source sample, sequenced in a study of Graves' ophthalmopathy and Graves' hyperthyroidism. Amplified TCR beta CDR3 regions were obtained using RNA transcripts as template. HTBI primers were employed in first-round RT-PCR, then a second-round multiplex PCR followed. TCRdb reprocessed the multiplex PCR reads with MiXCR, giving one entry per CDR3 protein. In the table there are a few hundred thousand distinct CDR3 sequences, roughly 14% of which are singletons. The sample was peripheral blood. The origin of the receptors is a woman younger than 35 with stable Graves' hyperthyroidism.

This clonotype came up many times. This chain joins TRBV7-6 and TRBJ2-2, with 9 bases that match TRBD2. The CDR3 runs to 16 residues. J was trimmed by 3 bases and V by 4 bases; bases with no gene match: 6. Per germline, CDR1 SGHVS and CDR2 FNYEAQ. The CDR3 region is CASSSKRGDYTGELFF. The DNA for the CDR3 is TGTGCCAGCAGCTCCAAGCGGGGGGACTACACCGGGGAGCTGTTTTTT.

The table lists this clonotype with many counts. The CDR3 is CASSIEQGARNSPLHF. The CDR3 DNA is TGTGCCAGCTCAATAGAACAGGGGGCGCGGAATTCACCCCTCCACTTT. This sequence joins TRBV18 and TRBJ1-6; 9 nucleotides align to TRBD1. The CDR3 is 16 amino acids. Germline V lookup: CDR1 KGHSH, CDR2 LQKENI. V shed 5 bases and J 7 bases; nucleotides not matched to a gene: 9.

V and J are TRBV18 and TRBJ1-1, with TRBD1 matching 7 bases. V gave up 3 bases and J gave up 5 bases; unmatched junction bases: 12. The germline CDR1 and CDR2 sequences are KGHSH and LQKENI. The length of the CDR3 is 16 residues. The CDR3 DNA reads TGTGCCAGCTCACCCACCACAGGGGCAGCGGATACTGAAGCTTTCTTT. Translation: CASSPTTGAADTEAFF.

The count of this clonotype is one. This chain links TRBV12-3 or TRBV12-4 with TRBJ2-6; a possible D gene is TRBD2 (5 bases). V was shortened by 8 bases and J by 0 bases, with 17 bases between the two germline ends. There are 17 residues in the CDR3. The CDR3 loop is CASREGSVGSGANVLTF. DNA of the CDR3: TGTGCCAGCCGAGAGGGCAGCGTTGGCTCTGGGGCCAACGTCCTGACTTTC.

The genes are TRBV4-1 and TRBJ2-7; D unclear. The germline CDR1 and CDR2 sequences are MGHRA and YSYEKL. Between the trimmed V and J ends, which lost 1 base and 2 bases, there was a span of 6 bases. The CDR3 totals 13 residues. CDR3 residues: CASSQVSTYEQYF. The CDR3 DNA reads as TGCGCCAGCAGCCAAGTGAGTACCTACGAGCAGTACTTC.

There are many counts of this clonotype. This rearrangement joins TRBV20-1 to TRBJ2-7; D unresolved. Trimming removed 6 bases from V and 2 bases from J, with 8 bases in between. CDR3 size: 11 residues. The germline CDR1 and CDR2 sequences are DFQATT and SNEGSKA (reference sequence). The CDR3 region is CSASNTYEQYF. CDR3 sequence (DNA): TGCAGTGCGAGCAACACCTACGAGCAGTACTTC.

This clonotype was picked up many times. The chain is built from TRBV12-3 or TRBV12-4 and TRBJ2-2; D uncertain. This CDR3 has 14 residues. The germline V and J ends were trimmed by 1 base and 4 bases, with 7 bases remaining between them. CDR3 protein: CASSLGQSTGELFF. The CDR3 DNA reads as TGTGCCAGCAGTTTAGGCCAGTCCACCGGGGAGCTGTTTTTT.

In its sample, this clonotype was seen a few times. The chain employs TRBV9 and TRBJ2-2; 8 bases are a match to TRBD1. The germline CDR1 and CDR2 sequences are SGDLS and YYNGEE. After removal of 4 bases from V and 0 bases from J, the junction contained 5 bases not matched to a gene. This CDR3 is 16 amino acids long. CDR3 sequence: CASSPRQGTNTGELFF. The CDR3 DNA follows: TGTGCCAGCAGCCCCCGACAGGGGACGAACACCGGGGAGCTGTTTTTT.

This clonotype was observed at least ten times. V and J are TRBV29-1 and TRBJ1-6; D may be TRBD1 (6 bases). This CDR3 comprises 14 residues. Between the trimmed V and J ends, which lost 5 bases and 8 bases, there was a span of 16 bases. Per the germline V gene, CDR1 is SQVTM and CDR2 is ANQGSEA. DNA of the CDR3: TGCAGCGTTATCGAAGGACAGACCGATTCACCCCTCCACTTT. Translation gives CSVIEGQTDSPLHF.

There are a few counts of this clonotype. V gene TRBV20-1 combines with J gene TRBJ1-2, with 8 bases identical to TRBD1. The germline CDR1 and CDR2 sequences are DFQATT and SNEGSKA (reference sequence). The CDR3 contains 15 residues. Trimming removed 6 bases from V and 8 bases from J; junction bases left unmatched: 17. CDR3 sequence: CSASRTGLVSVGYTF. DNA for the CDR3: TGCAGTGCCTCACGGACAGGGTTGGTAAGTGTAGGCTACACCTTC.

The sample holds a few counts of this clonotype. This rearrangement joins TRBV6-5 to TRBJ1-6; D is undetermined. V lost 4 bases and J 10 bases, leaving 14 bases between the germline ends. There are 14 residues in the CDR3. CDR1 and CDR2 (germline): MNHEY, SVGAGI. The CDR3 nucleotides are TGTGCCAGCAGTTCGACGCAGGAGAGATCACCCCTCCACTTT. Translating it yields CASSSTQERSPLHF.

In this sample, this clonotype turned up a few times. The V gene is TRBV4-1, the J gene TRBJ1-3; no firm D call. Trimming pared 4 bases from V and 3 bases from J, leaving 10 bases between. Germline V gives CDR1 MGHRA, CDR2 YSYEKL. CDR3 length: 14 residues. The CDR3 sequence: CASSPPGVGNTIYF. The DNA for the CDR3 is TGCGCCAGCAGCCCCCCCGGAGTTGGAAACACCATATATTTT.

The chain recombines TRBV11-3 with TRBJ1-2, with D possibly being TRBD1 (6 bases). In germline, CDR1 is SGHNT, CDR2 YENEEA. The CDR3 has 16 amino acids. Trimming took 1 base from V and 1 from J, leaving 13 bases between them. CDR3 nucleotides: TGTGCCAGCAGCTTAGTTCGGGGGCGCGTTAACTATGGCTACACCTTC. This codes for CASSLVRGRVNYGYTF.

This clonotype appeared once. In nucleotides, the CDR3 is TGTGCCAGCAGTGAAGGGGACTACTCTGGAAACACCATATATTTT. It yields the protein CASSEGDYSGNTIYF. The chain recombines TRBV6-1 with TRBJ1-3; weak D call: TRBD1 (5 bases). From germline, CDR1 is MNHNS and CDR2 SASEGT. The CDR3 has 15 amino acids. V lost 1 base and J lost 0, with 7 bases in between.

There are many counts of this clonotype. J is TRBJ1-2 and V is TRBV7-6; no reliable D call. Per the germline V gene, CDR1 is SGHVS and CDR2 is FNYEAQ. This CDR3 has 15 residues. Trimming removed 1 base at V and 6 bases at J, with 15 bases between. The CDR3 bases are TGTGCCAGCAGCTTAGAGGCCAGTTTATACGATGGCTACACCTTC. It specifies CASSLEASLYDGYTF.

This chain uses TRBV6-1 with TRBJ1-6; the D gene is possibly TRBD1 (5 bases). Trimming left V 6 bases short and J 0 bases short, with 9 bases between. The V gene's germline CDR1 is MNHNS and CDR2 SASEGT. The CDR3 is 15 amino acids. CDR3 amino acids: CASSPGHSYNSPLHF. CDR3 nucleotides: TGTGCCAGCAGCCCCGGACACTCCTATAATTCACCCCTCCACTTT.

The chain couples TRBV2 to TRBJ2-7; D gene uncertain. V was shortened by 2 bases and J by 0 bases, with 11 bases between the two germline ends. Germline-derived CDR1 and CDR2 are SNHLY and FYNNEI. The CDR3 runs 15 residues. The CDR3 DNA follows: TGTGCCAGCAGTGAATCACTACCCAGCTCCTACGAGCAGTACTTC. Its translation: CASSESLPSSYEQYF.

This clonotype came up many times. J is TRBJ2-5 and V is TRBV6-1, with 13 bases matching TRBD2. With V trimmed by 4 bases and J by 7 bases, 9 bases remained unmatched. Germline loops: CDR1 MNHNS, CDR2 SASEGT. The CDR3 loop spans 16 amino acids. CDR3 protein: CASSGRTSGGPPTQYF. The CDR3 nucleotides read TGTGCCAGCAGTGGCAGGACTAGCGGGGGCCCCCCGACCCAGTACTTC.

About this clonotype itself: This may arise from a read error, as a much more abundant clone is one base away. The CDR3 end shows no conserved phenylalanine or tryptophan, and so a read error is likely. The chain carries TRBV6-2 or TRBV6-3 and TRBJ2-2; D might be TRBD1 (6 bases). This CDR3 has 14 amino acids. Germline V gene lookup returns CDR1 MNHEY and CDR2 SVGEGT. V lost 5 bases and J 4 bases, leaving 11 bases between the germline ends. Here the CDR3 reads CASSMAGATGELFS. For the CDR3, the DNA is TGTGCCAGCAGTATGGCAGGGGCCACCGGGGAGCTGTTTTCT.

This clonotype has a count of ten or more. The V and J genes are TRBV29-1 and TRBJ2-7, with 7 bases fitting TRBD1. Germline values: CDR1 SQVTM, CDR2 ANQGSEA. The J segment lost 3 bases and the V segment lost 2 bases, leaving 1 base of the junction unmatched. CDR3 length: 12 residues. DNA of the CDR3: TGCAGCGTTGAACACAGGGGCTACGAGCAGTACTTC. Its translation is CSVEHRGYEQYF.

Many counts were recorded for this clonotype. This chain links TRBV2 with TRBJ2-5; the match to TRBD1 covers 7 bases. This CDR3 comprises 17 residues. The J segment lost 4 bases and the V segment lost 6 bases, leaving 17 bases of the junction unmatched. Germline V CDR1 and CDR2: SNHLY, FYNNEI. The CDR3 bases are TGTGCCAGCAGCCCAAACGGGCCGGGACAGCTAGCAGAGACCCAGTACTTC. It specifies CASSPNGPGQLAETQYF. The whole variable domain, remainder taken from reference TRBV2 and TRBJ2-5, is EPEVTQTPSHQVTQMGQEVILRCVPISNHLYFYWYRQILGQKVEFLVSFYNNEISEKSEIFDDQFSVERPDGSNFTLKIRSTKLEDSAMYFCASSPNGPGQLAETQYFGPGTRLLVL.

This clonotype was counted between two and nine times. The rearrangement joins TRBV19 to TRBJ1-5, with 9 positions matching TRBD1. V lost 3 bases and J lost 7; bases outside the gene matches: 7. The CDR3 consists of 15 residues. CDR1 and CDR2 (germline): LNHDA, SQIVND (reference sequence). CDR3 sequence: CASSIQDRGGQPQHF. Written as DNA, the CDR3 is TGTGCCAGTAGTATTCAGGACAGGGGAGGGCAGCCCCAGCATTTT.

This clonotype was found many times. The gene calls are TRBV12-3 or TRBV12-4 and TRBJ2-7; tentative D call: TRBD2 (5 bases). This CDR3 region has 15 residues. V lost 1 base, J lost 3 bases, and 13 bases lay in between. CDR3 sequence: CASSLVSGVSYEQYF. CDR3 nucleotide sequence: TGTGCCAGCAGTTTAGTATCCGGGGTCAGCTACGAGCAGTACTTC.